One sample yielded the 19 T cell receptor beta chains listed below, sequenced in a study of cytomegalovirus exposure and HLA in healthy donors. In the PCR, 60 Vbeta and 13 Jbeta primers were used. The assay was immunoSEQ multiplex PCR, and TCRdb's table has in-frame clones only and misses some. The table records about 300,000 clones, roughly 89% of them present only once. Sequencing was performed on PBMCs. Receptor source: a man aged 40-55 years in good health and CMV-seropositive.

This clone was detected only once. The chain couples TRBV18 to TRBJ1-1, with 7 bases aligning to TRBD1. The CDR3 is made up of 13 amino acids. V lost 4 bases to trimming and J lost 1 base; unmatched junction nucleotides: 0. In germline, CDR1 is KGHSH, CDR2 LQKENI. This CDR3 reads CASSQGANTEAFF. CDR3 DNA sequence: TGTGCCAGCTCACAGGGGGCGAACACTGAAGCTTTCTTT.

The chain has TRBV5-6 and TRBJ2-2; D not resolved. Germline assignment: CDR1 SGHDT and CDR2 YYEEEE. The CDR3 consists of 15 residues. V shed 1 base and J shed 2 bases, with 9 bases lying between them. In nucleotides, the CDR3 is TGTGCCAGCAGCTTGAGTGGCAAAAACACCGGGGAGCTGTTTTTT. Translated: CASSLSGKNTGELFF.

This clone was detected only a few times. The rearrangement links TRBV19 to TRBJ2-2, with 7 bases lining up with TRBD2. CDR1 and CDR2 from the germline V gene are LNHDA and SQIVND (reference sequence). This CDR3 contains 15 residues. Trimming took 7 bases from V and 2 from J; bases not matched to a gene: 7. The CDR3 DNA sequence: TGTGCCAGTATCTCTAGCGGAGCTAACACCGGGGAGCTGTTTTTT. It codes for CASISSGANTGELFF.

V usage is TRBV9 and J usage is TRBJ2-5; weak D call: TRBD2 (6 bases). CDR1 is SGDLS, CDR2 YYNGEE, per germline. V was cut by 3 bases and J by 0 bases, with 18 bases left in between. This CDR3 is 17 amino acids long. Written as DNA, the CDR3 is TGTGCCAGCAGCGGAGAGGGACTTAGGGGCTACCAAGAGACCCAGTACTTC. It encodes CASSGEGLRGYQETQYF.

The chain combines TRBV29-1 with TRBJ2-2, with 7 bases aligning to TRBD2. CDR1 SQVTM and CDR2 ANQGSEA come from the germline V gene. V gave up 0 bases and J gave up 6 bases; unmatched junction bases: 7. The CDR3 loop spans 15 amino acids. The CDR3 loop is CSVEDLAGAPGELFF. The DNA of the CDR3 is TGCAGCGTTGAAGATTTGGCGGGAGCGCCCGGGGAGCTGTTTTTT.

On this clone itself: One end of the junction is discordant with germline, which a read error may explain. CDR3 protein: CASSPGQGYEQYF. The DNA of the CDR3 is TGTGCTAGCAGCCCAGGACAGGGCTACGAGCAGTACTTC. This chain links TRBV7-7 with TRBJ2-7, with 8 bases fitting TRBD1. Germline values: CDR1 SSHAT, CDR2 FNYEAQ (reference sequence). The CDR3 covers 13 residues.

The chain employs TRBV10-3 and TRBJ2-5; 7 bases match TRBD2. The trim removed 9 bases at V and 5 bases at J, leaving 12 bases unmatched. Germline lookup yields CDR1 ENHRY and CDR2 SYGVKD. The CDR3 loop spans 14 amino acids. CDR3 residues: CAIRGDGRSETQYF. The CDR3 DNA sequence: TGTGCCATTCGGGGGGACGGAAGGAGCGAGACCCAGTACTTC.

The chain has TRBV7-9 and TRBJ1-4; D gene ambiguous. The CDR3 is 12 amino acids. V was trimmed by 5 bases and J by 6 bases, leaving 7 bases between them. Germline V gene sequence: CDR1 SEHNR, CDR2 FQNEAQ (reference sequence). The CDR3: CASSPPDEKLFF. In nucleotides, the CDR3 is TGTGCCAGCAGCCCCCCGGATGAAAAACTGTTTTTT.

V is TRBV19 and J is TRBJ2-7; 14 nucleotides agree with TRBD2. The trim removed 4 bases at V and 6 bases at J, leaving 8 bases unmatched. Germline-derived CDR1 and CDR2 are LNHDA and SQIVND (reference sequence). The CDR3 length is 16 residues. The CDR3 reads CASSTRLAGGPAEQYF. CDR3 bases: TGTGCCAGTAGTACCCGACTAGCGGGAGGGCCGGCCGAGCAGTACTTC.

The chain links TRBV11-2 to TRBJ1-2; D call uncertain. CDR3 size: 13 residues. V lost 0 bases and J 8 bases, leaving 10 bases between the germline ends. Germline CDR1 SGHAT, CDR2 FQNNGV. CDR3 residues: CASSLDPSSGYTF. The CDR3 bases are TGTGCCAGCAGCTTAGACCCTAGCTCCGGCTACACCTTC.

This chain links TRBV11-2 with TRBJ1-4, with TRBD1 matching 7 bases. This CDR3 region has 14 residues. Germline assignment: CDR1 SGHAT and CDR2 FQNNGV. V lost 4 bases and J lost 8; bases outside the gene matches: 7. This CDR3 reads CASSSLTGWEKLFF. The CDR3 DNA reads TGTGCCAGCAGCTCATTGACAGGGTGGGAAAAACTGTTTTTT.

This chain uses TRBV27 with TRBJ2-1; 7 bases line up with TRBD2. This CDR3 region has 13 residues. The V gene end was trimmed by 8 bases and the J gene end by 6 bases; junction bases not matched to a gene: 7. The germline V gene has CDR1 MNHEY and CDR2 SMNVEV (reference sequence). CDR3 coding DNA: TGTGCCAGCGGCACGTGGGGGGGCAATGAGCAGTTCTTC. It specifies CASGTWGGNEQFF.

This chain links TRBV4-1 with TRBJ2-7, with 8 nucleotides matching TRBD1. The CDR3 consists of 15 residues. CDR1 is MGHRA, CDR2 YSYEKL, per germline. Trimming removed 5 bases from V and 5 bases from J; junction bases left unmatched: 11. CDR3 region: CASSIRQGFSHEQYF. The CDR3 DNA reads as TGCGCCAGCAGCATTCGACAGGGGTTTTCCCACGAGCAGTACTTC.

The rearrangement uses TRBV11-2 and TRBJ2-2; perhaps TRBD1 as D (7 bases). The CDR3 contains 18 residues. Germline CDR1 is SGHAT and CDR2 is FQNNGV. The V gene lost 2 bases and the J gene lost 6 bases, with 22 bases spanning the gap. The CDR3 DNA sequence: TGTGCCAGCAGCTTATACAGAGCCGCCAGGGGGGCGTCCGGGGAGCTGTTTTTT. Protein product: CASSLYRAARGASGELFF.

The V and J genes are TRBV11-2 and TRBJ1-1, with D perhaps TRBD1 (5 bases). The V and J ends lost 0 bases and 5 bases respectively, with 10 bases between them. CDR1 and CDR2 from the germline V gene are SGHAT and FQNNGV. The CDR3 loop spans 14 amino acids. CDR3 in amino acids: CASSLDRQTTEAFF. The CDR3 DNA follows: TGTGCCAGCAGCTTAGATCGACAGACTACTGAAGCTTTCTTT.

This chain connects TRBV7-9 to TRBJ1-1; D remains ambiguous. This CDR3 has 13 residues. CDR1 is SEHNR and CDR2 is FQNEAQ in the germline V gene (reference sequence). Here the CDR3 reads CAVGKFQNTEAFF. The CDR3 DNA reads TGTGCAGTCGGGAAATTCCAGAACACTGAAGCTTTCTTT.

The chain carries TRBV11-2 and TRBJ2-2; the D gene is possibly TRBD1 (6 bases). Germline V lookup: CDR1 SGHAT, CDR2 FQNNGV. Trimming took 5 bases from V and 4 from J, leaving 17 bases between them. There are 16 residues in the CDR3. CDR3 in amino acids: CASSLGTTVRTGELFF. CDR3 coding DNA: TGTGCCAGCAGCCTCGGGACAACTGTCCGCACCGGGGAGCTGTTTTTT.

The rearrangement uses TRBV30 and TRBJ2-3; TRBD2 aligns across 11 bases. With 2 bases clipped from V and 2 bases from J, the junction kept 12 bases outside the gene matches. Germline V gives CDR1 GTSNPN, CDR2 SVGIG (reference sequence). This CDR3 region has 18 residues. CDR3 nucleotide sequence: TGTGCCTGGAGTAGTAATAGCGGGAGGGTCGATTTCACAGATACGCAGTATTTT. This sequence encodes CAWSSNSGRVDFTDTQYF.

The chain has TRBV5-1 and TRBJ2-1; 7 bases agree with TRBD2. J gave up 4 bases and V 1 base, and 5 bases lay outside the gene matches. CDR3 size: 15 residues. Germline CDR1 SGHRS, CDR2 YFSETQ. The DNA for the CDR3 is TGCGCCAGCAGCTTGAGCGGGATGGATTACAATGAGCAGTTCTTC. Translation gives CASSLSGMDYNEQFF.